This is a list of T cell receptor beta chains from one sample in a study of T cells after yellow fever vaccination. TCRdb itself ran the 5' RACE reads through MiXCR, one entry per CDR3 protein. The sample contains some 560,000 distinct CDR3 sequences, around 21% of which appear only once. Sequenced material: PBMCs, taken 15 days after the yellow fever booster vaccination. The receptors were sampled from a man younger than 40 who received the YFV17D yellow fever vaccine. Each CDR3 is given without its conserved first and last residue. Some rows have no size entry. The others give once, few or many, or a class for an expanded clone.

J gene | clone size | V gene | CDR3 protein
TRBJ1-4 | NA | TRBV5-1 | ASSFTGASTNEKLF
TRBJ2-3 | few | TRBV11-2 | ASSDRRGLSTDTQY
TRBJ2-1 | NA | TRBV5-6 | ASSAADRDSYNEQF
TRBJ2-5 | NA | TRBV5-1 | ASSLAGMGETQY
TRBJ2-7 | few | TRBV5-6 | ASSFTGWALTTYEQY
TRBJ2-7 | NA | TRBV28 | ASTPGQNSYEQY
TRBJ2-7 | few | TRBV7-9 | ASSADRGFDEQY
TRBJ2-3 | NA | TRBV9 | ASSPGTGVTDTQY
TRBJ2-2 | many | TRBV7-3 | ASSRRGFSGVDTGELF
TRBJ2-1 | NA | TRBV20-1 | SAKPPLAGAYNEQF
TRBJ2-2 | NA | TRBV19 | ASNPTNTGELF
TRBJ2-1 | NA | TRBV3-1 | ASAPVAGAIWNEQF
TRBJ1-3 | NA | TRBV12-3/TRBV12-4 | ASSLSGGNTIY
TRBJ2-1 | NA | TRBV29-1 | SVERQPNGLKSEQF
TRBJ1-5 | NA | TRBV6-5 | ASSYEGSNQPQH
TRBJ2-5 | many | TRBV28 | ASSLGDRVGETQY
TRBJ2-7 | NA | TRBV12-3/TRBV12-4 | ASSWSISGLGEQY
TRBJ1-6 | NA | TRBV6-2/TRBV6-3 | ASRPTGTGGSPLH
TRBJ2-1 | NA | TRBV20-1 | SATPWNEQF
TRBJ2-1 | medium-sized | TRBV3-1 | ASSQESGLERKQF
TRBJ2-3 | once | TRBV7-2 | ASSLVRIAGKAQY
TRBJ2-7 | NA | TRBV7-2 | ASSLGPGLYEQY
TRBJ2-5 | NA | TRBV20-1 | SARHINREETQY
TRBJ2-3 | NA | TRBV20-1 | SAAQTGVHTDTQY
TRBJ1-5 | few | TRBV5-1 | ASSTWGGSNQPQH
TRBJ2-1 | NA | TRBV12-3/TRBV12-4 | ASRGLGDRGSYNEQF
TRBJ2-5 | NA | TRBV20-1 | SASRTTQETQY